What follows are 31 T cell receptor beta chains derived from one specimen sequenced in a study of OX40 agonist ivuxolimab in advanced cancers. Sequencing used immunoSEQ multiplex PCR; TCRdb keeps in-frame clones, though not all of them. This table has 30,000 to 45,000 clones, 80% to 90% appearing once. Material: CD4+ or CD8+ T cells sorted from blood, obtained in a trial of the OX40 agonist ivuxolimab. These receptors were obtained from an adult with an advanced solid tumor such as melanoma, head and neck, liver or kidney cancer.

The chain is built from TRBV5-5 and TRBJ1-2, with D possibly being TRBD1 (5 bases). V lost 0 bases, J lost 7 bases, and 16 bases lay in between. The CDR3 runs 15 residues. Germline CDR1 is SGHKS and CDR2 is YYEKEE (reference sequence). CDR3: CASSLDVRLRGGYTF. CDR3 nucleotide sequence: TGTGCCAGCAGCTTGGACGTTCGTCTTAGGGGTGGCTACACCTTC.

This clone was recorded once. V and J are TRBV5-1 and TRBJ2-7; the D gene is possibly TRBD2 (6 bases). This CDR3 is 14 amino acids long. V was pared by 3 bases and J by 7 bases, with 17 bases between. Germline V lookup: CDR1 SGHRS, CDR2 YFSETQ. CDR3 loop: CASSSVGGLREQYF. The CDR3 DNA sequence: TGCGCCAGCAGCTCGGTGGGAGGACTAAGGGAGCAGTACTTC.

The V gene is TRBV15, the J gene TRBJ1-4, with D perhaps matching TRBD1 (6 bases). Per the germline V gene, CDR1 is LNHNV and CDR2 is YYDKDF (reference sequence). V lost 5 bases, J lost 8 bases, and 12 bases lay in between. The CDR3 runs to 13 residues. Written as DNA, the CDR3 is TGTGCCACCAGCGTACAGGGCAGCGAAAAACTGTTTTTT. It encodes CATSVQGSEKLFF.

The rearrangement uses TRBV6-5 and TRBJ1-5; D is uncertain. The CDR3 loop spans 15 amino acids. V lost 6 bases and J 7 bases, leaving 19 bases between the germline ends. The germline V gene encodes CDR1 MNHEY and CDR2 SVGAGI. CDR3 region: CASRSVGSVSQPQHF. In DNA form, the CDR3 reads TGTGCCAGCAGGAGCGTTGGCTCCGTCAGCCAGCCCCAGCATTTT.

The gene calls are TRBV9 and TRBJ2-2; D is possibly TRBD2 (6 bases). The CDR3 length is 15 residues. The V gene lost 0 bases and the J gene lost 4 bases, with 10 bases spanning the gap. Germline V gene sequence: CDR1 SGDLS, CDR2 YYNGEE. The CDR3 coding sequence is TGTGCCAGCAGCGTAGTGGGAGGTTCCACCGGGGAGCTGTTTTTT. Translating gives CASSVVGGSTGELFF.

The chain recombines TRBV7-6 with TRBJ2-5; the match to TRBD1 covers 10 bases. The germline V gene has CDR1 SGHVS and CDR2 FNYEAQ. The CDR3 sequence is 15 residues long. With 1 base clipped from V and 3 bases from J, the junction kept 2 bases outside the gene matches. The CDR3, as DNA: TGTGCCAGCAGCTTAGGGGGACAGGGGAAAGAGACCCAGTACTTC. Translating it yields CASSLGGQGKETQYF. The entire variable domain, with the rest obtained from reference TRBV7-6 and TRBJ2-5, is as follows: GAGVSQSPRYKVTKRGQDVALRCDPISGHVSLYWYRQALGQGPEFLTYFNYEAQQDKSGLPNDRFSAERPEGSISTLTIQRTEQRDSAMYRCASSLGGQGKETQYFGPGTRLLVL.

This rearrangement joins TRBV28 to TRBJ2-6, with D perhaps TRBD2 (6 bases). CDR1 MDHEN and CDR2 SYDVKM come from the germline V gene. The length of the CDR3 is 15 residues. Trimming left V 7 bases short and J 3 bases short, with 13 bases between. The CDR3 region is CASTGAGSGANVLTF. Here the CDR3 DNA reads TGTGCCAGCACGGGAGCAGGGAGTGGGGCCAACGTCCTGACTTTC.

The rearrangement uses TRBV7-3 and TRBJ1-2; 7 bases line up with TRBD1. This CDR3 is built from 13 residues. Looked up from germline, CDR1 is SGHTA and CDR2 is FQGTGA. After removal of 8 bases from V and 8 bases from J, the junction contained 11 bases not matched to a gene. The CDR3 DNA sequence: TGTGCCAGCGGCGGAGAGGGGGCGCAGGGCTACACCTTC. Translated: CASGGEGAQGYTF.

The rearrangement joins TRBV19 to TRBJ1-4, with D possibly TRBD1 on 6 matching bases. This CDR3 contains 14 residues. The V end was cut by 6 bases, the J end by 3 bases, with 11 bases between. The germline V gene has CDR1 LNHDA and CDR2 SQIVND (reference sequence). This chain's CDR3 is CASRTGASNEKLFF. The CDR3 DNA is TGTGCCAGTAGGACAGGCGCGTCTAATGAAAAACTGTTTTTT.

The chain is built from TRBV27 and TRBJ1-1; possible D gene TRBD1, 5 bases. The ends were cut back, 4 bases at V and 5 bases at J, with 11 bases in the middle. Germline CDR1 MNHEY, CDR2 SMNVEV (reference sequence). This CDR3 comprises 13 residues. In DNA form, the CDR3 reads TGTGCCAGCAGTTCGGGGGTGTGGACTGAAGCTTTCTTT. Protein product: CASSSGVWTEAFF.

The chain links TRBV28 to TRBJ1-4; 10 bases match TRBD1. This CDR3 region has 15 residues. After removal of 7 bases from V and 10 bases from J, the junction contained 12 bases not matched to a gene. CDR1 and CDR2 (germline): MDHEN, SYDVKM. The CDR3 loop reads CASNTKTGGKGKLFF. CDR3 DNA: TGTGCCAGCAACACCAAGACAGGGGGCAAGGGAAAACTGTTTTTT.

This chain joins TRBV19 and TRBJ1-2; 8 nucleotides agree with TRBD1. Germline V lookup: CDR1 LNHDA, CDR2 SQIVND (reference sequence). The CDR3 is made up of 16 amino acids. V trimming: 6 bases; J trimming: 6 bases; junction bases outside the gene matches: 15. The CDR3 DNA reads TGTGCCAGTAGCTCCATTGGACAGGGACGGGGACATGGCTACACCTTC. Translating gives CASSSIGQGRGHGYTF.

V usage is TRBV5-3 and J usage is TRBJ1-1; D unclear. TRBV5-3 has ORF status, its function being uncertain. V was pared by 2 bases and J by 7 bases, with 15 bases between. The CDR3 totals 14 residues. CDR3 residues: CARSFRSHKVEAFF. CDR3 nucleotide sequence: TGTGCCAGAAGCTTTAGGTCCCATAAGGTTGAAGCTTTCTTT.

A few counts support this clone. CDR3 amino acids: CASSSGLTNEKLFF. For the CDR3, the DNA is TGCGCCAGCAGCTCGGGATTGACTAATGAAAAACTGTTTTTT. The chain carries TRBV5-1 and TRBJ1-4; D uncertain. From germline, CDR1 is SGHRS and CDR2 YFSETQ. The V gene lost 3 bases and the J gene lost 2 bases, with 8 bases spanning the gap. The CDR3 sequence is 14 residues long.

The rearrangement links TRBV18 to TRBJ1-5; D not resolved. The germline V gene has CDR1 KGHSH and CDR2 LQKENI. The ends were cut back, 2 bases at V and 3 bases at J, with 11 bases in the middle. The length of the CDR3 is 15 residues. CDR3 in DNA: TGTGCCAGCTCACCATCGGGCCAGCTCAATCAGCCCCAGCATTTT. Translation gives CASSPSGQLNQPQHF. Full variable domain (missing parts from reference TRBV18 and TRBJ1-5): NAGVMQNPRHLVRRRGQEARLRCSPMKGHSHVYWYRQLPEEGLKFMVYLQKENIIDESGMPKERFSAEFPKEGPSILRIQQVVRGDSAAYFCASSPSGQLNQPQHFGDGTRLSIL.

The CDR3 coding sequence is TGTGCCAGCTCAGACAAGACAATACAGGGAAACTATGGCTACACCTTC. Translation gives CASSDKTIQGNYGYTF. The rearrangement joins TRBV18 to TRBJ1-2; D possibly corresponds to TRBD1 (6 bases). This CDR3 spans 16 amino acids. The V and J ends lost 5 bases and 2 bases respectively, with 18 bases between them. Germline V gene data show CDR1 as KGHSH and CDR2 as LQKENI. The full variable domain, with the rest looked up from reference TRBV18 and TRBJ1-2, is NAGVMQNPRHLVRRRGQEARLRCSPMKGHSHVYWYRQLPEEGLKFMVYLQKENIIDESGMPKERFSAEFPKEGPSILRIQQVVRGDSAAYFCASSDKTIQGNYGYTFGSGTRLTVV.

This clone was seen a single time. The V call is TRBV9, the J call TRBJ2-5, with 8 bases aligning to TRBD2. The CDR3 loop spans 15 amino acids. The V segment lost 2 bases and the J segment 4 bases; nucleotides outside the gene matches: 7. The germline V gene has CDR1 SGDLS and CDR2 YYNGEE. The CDR3 region has the DNA TGTGCCAGCAGCGTCCAGCGGGGGAACGGAGAGACCCAGTACTTC. Translating it yields CASSVQRGNGETQYF.

V gene TRBV18 combines with J gene TRBJ2-7; 7 bases are shared with TRBD2. CDR1 is KGHSH and CDR2 is LQKENI in the germline V gene. V trimming: 0 bases; J trimming: 2 bases; junction bases outside the gene matches: 7. The length of the CDR3 is 16 residues. The CDR3 spells CASSPPLGGSPYEQYF. The DNA of the CDR3 is TGTGCCAGCTCACCACCGCTGGGGGGGTCCCCCTACGAGCAGTACTTC. The entire variable domain, with the rest obtained from reference TRBV18 and TRBJ2-7, is as follows: NAGVMQNPRHLVRRRGQEARLRCSPMKGHSHVYWYRQLPEEGLKFMVYLQKENIIDESGMPKERFSAEFPKEGPSILRIQQVVRGDSAAYFCASSPPLGGSPYEQYFGPGTRLTVT.

The chain employs TRBV18 and TRBJ2-5; TRBD1 matches 9 bases. The V gene end was trimmed by 5 bases and the J gene end by 1 base; junction bases not matched to a gene: 2. Germline V gives CDR1 KGHSH, CDR2 LQKENI. There are 14 residues in the CDR3. CDR3 coding DNA: TGTGCCAGCTCAGTACAGGGGGCCCAAGAGACCCAGTACTTC. Its translation is CASSVQGAQETQYF.

The genes are TRBV4-1 and TRBJ2-5; TRBD2 matches 12 bases. The CDR3 is 16 amino acids. V lost 4 bases, J lost 1 base, and 4 bases stayed unmatched. The germline V gene has CDR1 MGHRA and CDR2 YSYEKL. Here the CDR3 reads CASSPETSGGQETQYF. The CDR3, as DNA: TGCGCCAGCAGCCCTGAGACTAGCGGGGGCCAAGAGACCCAGTACTTC.

In its sample, this clone was seen a few times. This is likely an artifact of a read error, given a far larger clone one base away. Other DNA variants within this sample encode the same CDR3. The V and J genes are TRBV6-6 and TRBJ1-6, with TRBD1 as a possible D gene (5 bases). The germline CDR1 and CDR2 sequences are MNHNY and SVGAGI (reference sequence). With 2 bases removed from V and 9 bases from J, the gap between germline ends came to 8 bases. The CDR3 consists of 13 residues. CDR3 in DNA: TGTGCCAGCAGTTACCAGGGCAGTTCACCCCTCCACTTT. It yields the protein CASSYQGSSPLHF.

The chain has TRBV7-3 and TRBJ2-2, with D unresolved. CDR3 length equals 12 residues. The V end was cut by 4 bases, the J end by 5 bases, with 5 bases between. The germline V gene has CDR1 SGHTA and CDR2 FQGTGA. CDR3 protein: CASSSRTGELFF. The CDR3 DNA sequence: TGTGCCAGCAGCTCCCGGACCGGGGAGCTGTTTTTT.

The rearrangement uses TRBV29-1 and TRBJ1-1; no definite D call. CDR1 and CDR2 (germline): SQVTM, ANQGSEA. V was shortened by 7 bases and J by 0 bases, with 18 bases between the two germline ends. The CDR3 consists of 15 residues. CDR3 coding DNA: TGCAGCGGCAATGGGATCGGGAGCATGAACACTGAAGCTTTCTTT. Its protein is CSGNGIGSMNTEAFF.

This clone is a singleton in its sample. Other DNA sequences from this sample encode an identical CDR3 as well. CDR3 residues: CASSLGQGETQYF. Written as DNA, the CDR3 is TGTGCCAGCTCACTTGGACAGGGGGAGACCCAGTACTTC. The rearrangement joins TRBV18 to TRBJ2-5; 9 bases are a match to TRBD1. Per the germline V gene, CDR1 is KGHSH and CDR2 is LQKENI. This CDR3 is 13 amino acids long. After removal of 4 bases from V and 5 bases from J, the junction contained 2 bases not matched to a gene. The full variable domain, its missing parts supplied by reference TRBV18 and TRBJ2-5, is NAGVMQNPRHLVRRRGQEARLRCSPMKGHSHVYWYRQLPEEGLKFMVYLQKENIIDESGMPKERFSAEFPKEGPSILRIQQVVRGDSAAYFCASSLGQGETQYFGPGTRLLVL.

This chain connects TRBV11-2 to TRBJ2-7, with 7 bases aligning to TRBD2. Germline V gives CDR1 SGHAT, CDR2 FQNNGV. The CDR3 extends over 15 amino acids. J gave up 2 bases and V 0 bases, and 4 bases lay outside the gene matches. This CDR3 reads CASSLEGGAAYEQYF. CDR3 DNA: TGTGCCAGCAGCTTAGAGGGAGGGGCAGCCTACGAGCAGTACTTC.

The chain joins TRBV2 to TRBJ1-5; TRBD1 agrees at 8 bases. The CDR3 contains 15 residues. Trimming took 5 bases from V and 4 from J; bases not matched to a gene: 7. Germline values: CDR1 SNHLY, CDR2 FYNNEI. CDR3 in DNA: TGTGCCAGCAGTCAATCCGGGACAGGTAATCAGCCCCAGCATTTT. It is translated as CASSQSGTGNQPQHF.

V and J are TRBV28 and TRBJ1-1; D gene uncertain. The CDR3 is 12 residues long. The ends were cut back, 2 bases at V and 8 bases at J, with 9 bases in the middle. The germline gives CDR1 MDHEN, CDR2 SYDVKM. CDR3: CASSLVRFEAFF. DNA for the CDR3: TGTGCCAGCAGTTTAGTGAGATTCGAAGCTTTCTTT.

The rearrangement uses TRBV6-1 and TRBJ1-1; D gene unclear. V lost 4 bases to trimming and J lost 1 base, with 7 bases between them. Germline V gene lookup returns CDR1 MNHNS and CDR2 SASEGT. This CDR3 contains 13 residues. CDR3 loop: CASSVEQNTEAFF. CDR3 sequence (DNA): TGTGCCAGCAGTGTGGAACAGAACACTGAAGCTTTCTTT.

DNA for the CDR3: TGTGCCAGCAGTGAATGGTACTCCACTCTTGAGCAGTTCTTC. Translated: CASSEWYSTLEQFF. The chain employs TRBV2 and TRBJ2-1; D remains unclear. The germline V and J ends were trimmed by 2 bases and 9 bases, with 14 bases remaining between them. CDR1 SNHLY and CDR2 FYNNEI come from the germline V gene. This CDR3 has 14 residues.

This chain uses TRBV5-6 with TRBJ2-7; 7 bases match TRBD2. There are 13 residues in the CDR3. The germline V gene has CDR1 SGHDT and CDR2 YYEEEE. J gave up 7 bases and V 2 bases, and 6 bases lay outside the gene matches. The CDR3 bases are TGTGCCAGCAGCTTTCAGCGGGGATTGGAGCAGTACTTC. Translated: CASSFQRGLEQYF. Full variable domain (missing parts from reference TRBV5-6 and TRBJ2-7): DAGVTQSPTHLIKTRGQQVTLRCSPKSGHDTVSWYQQALGQGPQFIFQYYEEEERQRGNFPDRFSGHQFPNYSSELNVNALLLGDSALYLCASSFQRGLEQYFGPGTRLTVT.

The chain couples TRBV18 to TRBJ2-2; TRBD2 matches at 9 bases. Germline V gives CDR1 KGHSH, CDR2 LQKENI. This CDR3 is built from 17 residues. The ends lost 3 bases at V and 1 base at J; junction bases unmatched: 6. The CDR3 reads CASSPPGLAMNTGELFF. CDR3 in DNA: TGTGCCAGCTCACCCCCGGGACTAGCAATGAACACCGGGGAGCTGTTTTTT.